These T cell receptor beta chains were read from a single sample in a study of identical twins. TCRdb recomputed calls from the 5' RACE reads with MiXCR, one row per CDR3 protein. This table holds 600,000 to 800,000 distinct CDR3 sequences, 21% found once. The same data also went into a second study, on T cells expressing NK-cell markers.

Sequenced sample: PBMCs. Source of these receptors: a woman aged 18-29 years in good health. Each CDR3 is given with its conserved first and last residue. Clone size appears in some rows only: once, few, many, or a class for an expanded clone.

CDR3aa	abundance	v_gene	j_gene
CASSTMGQGAGGYTF	NA	TRBV5-1	TRBJ1-2
CASSSQEGAGVHTLFF	few	TRBV5-1	TRBJ2-2
CASSPSHEATEAFF	NA	TRBV5-1	TRBJ1-1
CASSAHRGGGYNEQFF	NA	TRBV9	TRBJ2-1
CASSLAESKNIQYF	many	TRBV5-1	TRBJ2-4
CASSLAWKSTDTQYF	once	TRBV5-1	TRBJ2-3
CASSAPSGRAYTGELFF	NA	TRBV25-1	TRBJ2-2
CASSLGTVCYF	NA	TRBV11-3	TRBJ2-5
CASSRTVPSSYNEQFF	NA	TRBV5-1	TRBJ2-1
CSALTSSYNEQFF	NA	TRBV20-1	TRBJ2-1